What follows is one T cell receptor beta chain and its context. Participant age was roughly 18 to 95 years, and participants resided in fewer than 25 US areas. Cohort 3 donors were reported recovered after two negative PCRs, clearance, or symptom resolution. The record originates from a study of blood T cell repertoires in COVID-19. About the research overall: The analysed material was cDNA or gDNA that came from T cells, B-cell-depleted T cells, or PBMCs.

Assay used: immunoSEQ multiplex PCR; TCRdb lists only in-frame clones, some missing. This table has over 200,000 clones, 85% appearing once. Germline loops: CDR1 SGHTA, CDR2 FQGNSA. CDR3 length: 14 residues. The trim removed 4 bases at V and 1 base at J, leaving 3 bases unmatched. This receptor was identified in a middle-aged man who had recovered from COVID-19. Sequencing was carried out using PBMCs or T cells enriched from blood (not recorded which). This chain uses TRBV7-2 with TRBJ2-7, with TRBD1 matching 8 bases. CDR3 DNA: TGTGCCAGCAGCTCCCGGGACAGGTCCTACGAGCAGTACTTC. This translates into CASSSRDRSYEQYF.